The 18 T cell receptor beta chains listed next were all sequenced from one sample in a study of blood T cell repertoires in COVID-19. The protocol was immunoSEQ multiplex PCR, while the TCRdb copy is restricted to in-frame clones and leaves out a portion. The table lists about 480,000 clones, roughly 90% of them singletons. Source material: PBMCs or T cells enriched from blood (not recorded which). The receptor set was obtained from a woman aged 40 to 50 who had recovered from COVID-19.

The CDR3 spells CASRSREGIHGYTF. CDR3 sequence (DNA): TGTGCCAGCAGGTCCCGGGAGGGCATTCATGGCTACACCTTC. The chain carries TRBV28 and TRBJ1-2; D uncertain. The CDR3 runs 14 residues. Germline V lookup: CDR1 MDHEN, CDR2 SYDVKM. Deletions cut 6 bases from V and 6 bases from J, with 17 bases between.

CDR3 in amino acids: CASSTRQQNTEAFF. The DNA for the CDR3 is TGTGCCAGCAGCACACGACAGCAGAACACTGAAGCTTTCTTT. The chain couples TRBV11-2 to TRBJ1-1; possible D gene TRBD1, 5 bases. The V gene's germline CDR1 is SGHAT and CDR2 FQNNGV. Trimming pared 5 bases from V and 1 base from J, leaving 11 bases between. The CDR3 runs to 14 residues.

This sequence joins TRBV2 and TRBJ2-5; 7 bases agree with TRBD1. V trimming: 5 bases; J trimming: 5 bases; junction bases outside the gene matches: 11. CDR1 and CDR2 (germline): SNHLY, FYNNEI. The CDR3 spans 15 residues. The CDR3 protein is CASSSDRVKRETQYF. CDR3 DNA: TGTGCCAGCAGTTCTGACAGGGTTAAGAGGGAGACCCAGTACTTC. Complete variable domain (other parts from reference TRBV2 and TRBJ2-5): EPEVTQTPSHQVTQMGQEVILRCVPISNHLYFYWYRQILGQKVEFLVSFYNNEISEKSEIFDDQFSVERPDGSNFTLKIRSTKLEDSAMYFCASSSDRVKRETQYFGPGTRLLVL.

In DNA form, the CDR3 reads TGCAGCGTTGAAGGGACGCGGGAGAATGAGCAGTTCTTC. This sequence encodes CSVEGTRENEQFF. The chain employs TRBV29-1 and TRBJ2-1, with 7 bases lining up with TRBD2. Unmatched junction bases numbered 4, after V lost 1 base and J lost 7 bases. The germline CDR1 and CDR2 sequences are SQVTM and ANQGSEA. The CDR3 consists of 13 residues.

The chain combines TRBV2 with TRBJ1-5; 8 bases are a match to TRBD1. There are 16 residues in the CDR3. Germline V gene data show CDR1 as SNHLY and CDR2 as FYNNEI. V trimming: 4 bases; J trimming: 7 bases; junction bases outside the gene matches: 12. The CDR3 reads CASSGLLDRGRQPQHF. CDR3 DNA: TGTGCCAGCAGTGGACTACTTGACAGGGGAAGACAGCCCCAGCATTTT.

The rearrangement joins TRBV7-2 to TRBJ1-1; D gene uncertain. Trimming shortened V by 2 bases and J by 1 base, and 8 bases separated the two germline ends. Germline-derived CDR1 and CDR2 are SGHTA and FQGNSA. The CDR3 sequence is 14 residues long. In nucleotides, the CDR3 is TGTGCCAGCAGCTTACTTGGCCGGAACACTGAAGCTTTCTTT. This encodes CASSLLGRNTEAFF.

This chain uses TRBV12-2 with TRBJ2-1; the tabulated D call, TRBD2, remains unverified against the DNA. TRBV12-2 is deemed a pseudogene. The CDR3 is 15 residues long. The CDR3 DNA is TGTGCAAGTCTCAGTAGCGGAAGCTCCTACAATGAGCAGTTCTTC. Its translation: CASLSSGSSYNEQFF.

CDR3: CASSPSLVTTSGEKLFF. Here the CDR3 DNA reads TGTGCCAGCTCACCCTCTCTTGTTACAACCTCGGGTGAAAAACTGTTTTTT. The J gene is TRBJ1-4, the V gene TRBV18; D is uncertain. The CDR3 is 17 residues long. V was cut by 3 bases and J by 7 bases, with 21 bases left in between. CDR1 and CDR2 from the germline V gene are KGHSH and LQKENI.

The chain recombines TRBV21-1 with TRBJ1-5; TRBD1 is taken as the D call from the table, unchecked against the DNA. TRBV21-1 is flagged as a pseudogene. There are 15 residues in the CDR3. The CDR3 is CASSGQGESNQPQHF. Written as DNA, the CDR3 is TGTGCCAGCAGCGGCCAGGGTGAAAGCAATCAGCCCCAGCATTTT.

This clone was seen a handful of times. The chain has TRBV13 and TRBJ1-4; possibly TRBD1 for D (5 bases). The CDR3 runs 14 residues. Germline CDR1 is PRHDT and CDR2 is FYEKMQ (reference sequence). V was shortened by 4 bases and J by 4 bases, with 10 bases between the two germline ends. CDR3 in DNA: TGTGCCAGCAGCTCTTGGGGGGGTAATGAAAAACTGTTTTTT. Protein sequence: CASSSWGGNEKLFF.

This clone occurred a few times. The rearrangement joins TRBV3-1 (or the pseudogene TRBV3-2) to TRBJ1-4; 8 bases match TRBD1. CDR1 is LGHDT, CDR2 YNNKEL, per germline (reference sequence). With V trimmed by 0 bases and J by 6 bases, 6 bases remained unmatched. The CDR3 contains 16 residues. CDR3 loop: CASSQDSTGDDEKLFF. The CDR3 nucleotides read TGTGCCAGCAGCCAAGATTCGACAGGGGATGATGAAAAACTGTTTTTT.

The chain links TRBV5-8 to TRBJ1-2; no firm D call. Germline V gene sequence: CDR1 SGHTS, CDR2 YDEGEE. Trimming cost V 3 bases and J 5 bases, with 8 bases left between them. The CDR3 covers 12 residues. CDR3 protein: CASSSRSYGYTF. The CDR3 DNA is TGTGCCAGCAGCTCTAGATCTTATGGCTACACCTTC.

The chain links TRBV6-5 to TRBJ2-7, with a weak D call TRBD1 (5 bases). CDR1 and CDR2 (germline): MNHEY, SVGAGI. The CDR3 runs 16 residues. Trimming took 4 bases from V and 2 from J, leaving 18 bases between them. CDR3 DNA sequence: TGTGCCAGCAGTTGGTTTTCGGACACGAGAACCTACGAGCAGTACTTC. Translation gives CASSWFSDTRTYEQYF.

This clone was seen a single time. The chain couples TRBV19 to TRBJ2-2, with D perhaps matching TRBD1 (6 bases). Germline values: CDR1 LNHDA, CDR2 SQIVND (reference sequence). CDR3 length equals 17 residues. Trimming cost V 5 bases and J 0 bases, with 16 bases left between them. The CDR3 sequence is CASSGPQGGANTGELFF. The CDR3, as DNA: TGTGCCAGTAGTGGTCCACAGGGTGGAGCGAACACCGGGGAGCTGTTTTTT. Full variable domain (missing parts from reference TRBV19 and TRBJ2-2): DGGITQSPKYLFRKEGQNVTLSCEQNLNHDAMYWYRQDPGQGLRLIYYSQIVNDFQKGDIAEGYSVSREKKESFPLTVTSAQKNPTAFYLCASSGPQGGANTGELFFGEGSRLTVL.

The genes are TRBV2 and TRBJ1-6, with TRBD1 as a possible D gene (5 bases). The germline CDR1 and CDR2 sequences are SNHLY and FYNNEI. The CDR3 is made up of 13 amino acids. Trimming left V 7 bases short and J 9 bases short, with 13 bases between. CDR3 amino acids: CASKAGLGSPLHF. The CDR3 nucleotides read TGTGCCAGCAAGGCAGGGCTCGGTTCACCCCTCCACTTT.

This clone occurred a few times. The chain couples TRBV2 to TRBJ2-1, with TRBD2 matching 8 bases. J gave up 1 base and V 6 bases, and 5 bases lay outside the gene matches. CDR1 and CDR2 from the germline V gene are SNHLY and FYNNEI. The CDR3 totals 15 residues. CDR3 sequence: CASRAGLDSYNEQFF. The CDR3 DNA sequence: TGTGCCAGCAGGGCGGGACTAGATTCCTACAATGAGCAGTTCTTC.

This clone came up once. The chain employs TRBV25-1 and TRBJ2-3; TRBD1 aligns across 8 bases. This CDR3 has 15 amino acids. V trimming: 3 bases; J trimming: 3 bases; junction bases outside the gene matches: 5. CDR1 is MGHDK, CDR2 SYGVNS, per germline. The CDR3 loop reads CASSDPGQGTDTQYF. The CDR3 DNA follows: TGTGCCAGCAGTGACCCCGGACAGGGAACAGATACGCAGTATTTT.

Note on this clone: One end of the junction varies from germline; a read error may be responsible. This CDR3 reads CASNQPGLDADTQYF. For the CDR3, the DNA is TGTGCCAGCAACCAACCGGGACTGGACGCAGATACGCAGTATTTT. This chain joins TRBV3-1 (or the pseudogene TRBV3-2) and TRBJ2-3, with D possibly matching TRBD2 (6 bases). The CDR3 sequence is 15 residues long. In germline, CDR1 is LGHDT, CDR2 YNNKEL (reference sequence).